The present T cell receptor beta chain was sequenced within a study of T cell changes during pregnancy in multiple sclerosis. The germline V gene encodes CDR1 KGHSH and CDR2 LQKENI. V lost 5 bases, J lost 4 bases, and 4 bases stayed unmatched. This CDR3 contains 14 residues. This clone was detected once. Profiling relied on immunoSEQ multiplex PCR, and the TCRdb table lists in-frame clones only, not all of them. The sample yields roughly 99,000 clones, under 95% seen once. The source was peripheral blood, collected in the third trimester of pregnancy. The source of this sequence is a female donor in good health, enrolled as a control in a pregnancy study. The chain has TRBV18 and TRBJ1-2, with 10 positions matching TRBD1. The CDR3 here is CASSAGTGVYGYTF. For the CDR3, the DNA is TGTGCCAGCTCAGCCGGGACAGGGGTCTATGGCTACACCTTC.